This T cell receptor beta chain was identified in a study of blood T cell repertoires in COVID-19. Study information: Whether acute or convalescent, the COVID-19 samples came from the United States, Italy and Spain. PBMCs, B-cell-depleted T cells, or T cells provided the cDNA or gDNA that made up the material.

Per the study methods: Estimation of nucleated cell counts relied on the amplification of reference gene primers. Here immunoSEQ multiplex PCR was the method, and the copy in TCRdb shows in-frame clones only, minus some. The V and J calls and clone size are taken from that table; D and trimming were inferred from the DNA. The sample holds 230,000 or so clones; about four fifths are singletons and the top ten take roughly 8.7%. The length of the CDR3 is 14 residues. Unmatched junction bases numbered 8, after V lost 5 bases and J lost 9 bases. Germline CDR1 is SGHTA and CDR2 is FQGTGA. The source material was peripheral blood. This TCR was recovered from a man in his forties or fifties with active or convalescent COVID-19. The V and J genes are TRBV7-3 and TRBJ2-1; TRBD1 matches at 9 bases. The CDR3 reads CASSPGQGPSEQFF. For the CDR3, the DNA is TGTGCCAGCAGCCCGGGACAGGGTCCTAGTGAGCAGTTCTTC.